One T cell receptor beta chain is described in this entry. Its target is not known. This specimen belongs to a study of T cells in Graves' hyperthyroidism and ophthalmopathy. General study findings and limits: Ophthalmopathy was identified by the model a median about six months ahead of onset.

RNA transcripts served as the template for amplifying TCR beta CDR3 regions. The TCR CDR3 was amplified in a first-round RT-PCR using the HTBI primer set. TCRdb reanalysed the multiplex PCR reads using MiXCR and keeps one entry per CDR3 protein. The sample lists about 200,000 distinct CDR3 sequences; 17% were seen once. The CDR3 length is 11 residues. Germline V CDR1 and CDR2: DFQATT, SNEGSKA (reference sequence). V lost 5 bases, J lost 3 bases, and 8 bases lay in between. The study left out patients who had uncontrolled infection, other autoimmune disease, pregnancy or lactation. The TCR comes from a man aged 50 to 60 with Graves' hyperthyroidism. The chain combines TRBV20-1 with TRBJ2-7, with D perhaps matching TRBD1 (6 bases). Sequencing used blood. The CDR3 is CSAADSYEQYF. In DNA form, the CDR3 reads TGCAGTGCTGCGGACAGCTACGAGCAGTACTTC.